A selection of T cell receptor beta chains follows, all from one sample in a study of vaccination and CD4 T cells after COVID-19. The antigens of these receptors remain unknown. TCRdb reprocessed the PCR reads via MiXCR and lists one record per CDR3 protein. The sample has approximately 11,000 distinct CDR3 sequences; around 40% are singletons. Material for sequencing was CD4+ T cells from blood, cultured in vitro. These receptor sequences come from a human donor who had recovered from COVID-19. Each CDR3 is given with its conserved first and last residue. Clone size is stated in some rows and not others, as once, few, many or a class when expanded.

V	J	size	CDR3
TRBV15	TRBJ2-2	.	CATSRVERRRSGELFF
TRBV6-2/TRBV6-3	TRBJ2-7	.	CASSYSISRAGAYEQYF
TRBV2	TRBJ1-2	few	CASRGRTGVGYTF
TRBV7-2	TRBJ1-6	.	CASSIDGNSPLHF
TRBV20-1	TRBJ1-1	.	CSARVDNTEAFF
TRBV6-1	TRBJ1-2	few	CASSDWGQGGYTF
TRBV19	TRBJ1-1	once	CASRTTGAVGAAFF
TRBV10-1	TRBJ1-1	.	CASSDGTGDEAFF
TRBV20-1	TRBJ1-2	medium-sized	CSASRTGVIYTF
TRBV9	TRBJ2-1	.	CASSVDTGTYNEQFF
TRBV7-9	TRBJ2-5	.	CASSRTSGRETQYF
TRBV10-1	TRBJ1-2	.	CASSGTGTRGYTF
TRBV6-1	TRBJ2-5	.	CASRRDGGVQTQYF
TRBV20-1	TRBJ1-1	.	CSARETRGHFEAFF
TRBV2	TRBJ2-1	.	CASSNTGQTHQFF
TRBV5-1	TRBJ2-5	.	CASSLGDLQETQYF
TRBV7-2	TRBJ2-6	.	CASSYRAAGANVLTF
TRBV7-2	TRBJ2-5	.	CASSLGWGVVETQYF
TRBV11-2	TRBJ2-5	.	CASSPGTGWGSETQYF
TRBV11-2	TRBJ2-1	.	CASSLDRGRAGGEQFF
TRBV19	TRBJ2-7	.	CASSSDKGYEQYF
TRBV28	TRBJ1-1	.	CATLIFGGANEAFF
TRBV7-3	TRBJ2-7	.	CASSLEGEGSEQYF
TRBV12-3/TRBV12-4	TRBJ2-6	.	CASSRASGANVLTF
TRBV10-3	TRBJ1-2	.	CAILGQGGGYTF
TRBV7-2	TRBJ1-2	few	CASSPLGDGYTF
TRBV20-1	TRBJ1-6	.	CSARGGETYNSPLHF
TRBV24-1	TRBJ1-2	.	CATSHTGGIGGYTF
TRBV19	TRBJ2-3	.	CASSITDTQYF
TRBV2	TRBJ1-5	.	CASRGAGTRSNQPQHF
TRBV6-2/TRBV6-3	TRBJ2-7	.	CASSYVGDRESGQYF
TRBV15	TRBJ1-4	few	CATSRVGGIEKLFF
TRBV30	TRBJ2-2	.	CAWRSNTGELFF
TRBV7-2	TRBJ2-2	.	CASSPRASGTGELFF
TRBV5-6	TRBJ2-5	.	CASSLSSWGETQYF
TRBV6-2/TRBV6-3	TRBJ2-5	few	CASTKSQGPPTQYF
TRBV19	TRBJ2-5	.	CASSTVTQETQYF
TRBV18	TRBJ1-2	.	CASSRLQQGPDYGYTF
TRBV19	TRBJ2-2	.	CASSMRTGNTGELFF
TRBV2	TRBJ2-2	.	CASIIEAGMANGELFF
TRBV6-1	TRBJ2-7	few	CASKMDIGHYPYEQYF
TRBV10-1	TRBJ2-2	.	CASSERGSLPTGTGELFF
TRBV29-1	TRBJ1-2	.	CSVNHRVVGGYTF
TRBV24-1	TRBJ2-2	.	CATSDQNTGELFF
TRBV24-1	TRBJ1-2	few	CATSDGQDGHGYTF
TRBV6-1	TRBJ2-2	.	CASSESMTGELFF
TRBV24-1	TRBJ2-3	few	CATSDSRTAGTDTQYF
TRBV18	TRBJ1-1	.	CASSPDSLWSFF
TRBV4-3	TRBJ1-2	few	CASSQQQGATYGYTF
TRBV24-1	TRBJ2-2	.	CATHTGTVNTGELFF